What follows describes a single TCR beta chain. Its recognized antigen is unknown. Base qualities are not recorded, but no much larger clone differs from it by a single base. Measured from the cysteine to the phenylalanine, the CDR3 is 14 residues long. The read is trimmed to its CDR3 DNA, 42 bases read in frame from base 1. The junction shows trimming of 1 base on V and 3 bases on J, plus 10 bases between the germline ends. This specimen comes from a study of human T cells and chemical hapten exposure (dated by TCRdb to the early 2020s). For the study in its entirety: For sensitization, 2% DPC in acetone was applied to a 2 cm by 2 cm area of upper inner arm skin. Weekly therapeutic DPC doses were additionally applied to the scalp of patients throughout the roughly 22-week study period. Patch tests used Finn chambers with 0.01% DPC on the upper back, scored after 6 days by International Contact Dermatitis Research Group standards. Alopecia areata with under or over 50% scalp involvement, alopecia totalis and alopecia universalis were represented in the patient cohort, which was mostly female. Libraries were pooled for sequencing, and per-sample TCR yields varied mainly because of small differences in library volumes within the pool. The study tracked peripheral blood TCR repertoire changes in vivo during primary and secondary sensitization to the hapten diphenylcyclopropenone (DPC) in alopecia patients. Blood samples were taken from patients before sensitization (week 0) and then at 2, 6 and about 24 weeks after DPC sensitization. Blood for TCR sequencing was provided by twenty-nine alopecia patients at one to four time points (pre-sensitization, 2, 6 and 24 weeks).

The research as a whole found: A positive correlation was found between the number of PT1 expanded TCRs and patch test score, with significance reached at thresholds 8, 16 and 32 but not 4. DPC sensitization did not change the number of TCRs with a frequency above 1 in 1000, and there was no evidence of changes in global repertoire structure. After repeated subsampling, the strength of the expansion versus patch-test correlation and the threshold at which it became significant changed. Significantly more large CDR3 similarity clusters were formed by expanded TCRs than by pre-sensitization or healthy control sets, consistent with antigen-driven responses. Because all patients had alopecia, a presumed autoimmune disease, the immune response of the patients might differ from that of healthy individuals.

The receptor library was made with RACE. Sequencer: NextSeq 500. During library preparation, unique molecular identifiers were attached to individual cDNA molecules so that TCRs could be counted in a quantitative, reproducible way. Both TCR alpha and TCR beta chains were sequenced from each blood RNA sample. For the original study's pipeline: The median number of TCRs per sample was roughly 94,000, ranging from about 20,000 to 750,000. The Decombinator software suite was used to annotate the V, J and CDR3 of the TCR reads. For the PS versus PT1 abundance plots, all samples were subsampled to the same number of TCRs (28,000). Expanded TCRs were defined as absent before sensitization and observed at least eight times at the 2-week time point. TCRdb itself trimmed the public reads at Q25 with fastp, ran MiXCR and retained productive beta chains. CDR3 protein sequences are deduplicated, and each keeps its most common genes and DNA. V and J calls and clone size were set by TCRdb, not the authors. The sample yields some 300,000 distinct CDR3 sequences; 5.5% were counted once. The ten largest make up over 6.5% of the sample.

The time point label here, explained by the study, means: pre-sensitization, week 0. The treatment or condition label, as the study defines it: therapeutic diphenylcyclopropenone sensitization with weekly scalp DPC. At every patch-test visit, the blood draw took place before the patch test was put on. Eligible patients were aged 18 to 70, diagnosed with alopecia, deemed suitable for DPC therapy, and excluded if pregnant. Total RNA was isolated from unfractionated whole blood collected in Tempus Blood RNA tubes. The chain joins TRBV12-3 or TRBV12-4 to TRBJ2-7, with the D segment identity uncertain. The specimen was whole blood, collected in connection with sensitization to the hapten diphenylcyclopropenone (DPC). This clonotype was sampled from a young woman with alopecia areata. Some clones in this sample may be carry-over from other donors' samples. The CDR3 is CASSLGQPIYEQYF. In nucleotides, the sequence is TGTGCCAGCAGTTTAGGGCAGCCGATCTACGAGCAGTACTTC.